Following are 2 T cell receptor beta chains from one sample sequenced in a study of T cell responses to AZD1222 COVID-19 vaccine. Clones were sequenced by immunoSEQ multiplex PCR, and TCRdb holds only the in-frame ones, with some missing. The sample lists about 130,000 clones; 90% were seen once. Sequencing was performed on peripheral blood, taken on day 0 of MenACWY control vaccination. The origin of the receptors is an adult in good health.

The chain employs TRBV7-2 and TRBJ1-5; the D gene is possibly TRBD1 (6 bases). V dropped 2 bases and J dropped 6 bases, with 8 bases sitting between them. Germline-derived CDR1 and CDR2 are SGHTA and FQGNSA. The CDR3 length is 13 residues. The CDR3 here is CASSLRGGQPQHF. The CDR3 nucleotides read TGTGCCAGCAGCTTAAGGGGGGGTCAGCCCCAGCATTTT.

The chain recombines TRBV27 with TRBJ2-7; D gene ambiguous. There are 15 residues in the CDR3. CDR1 and CDR2 (germline): MNHEY, SMNVEV (reference sequence). The germline V and J ends were trimmed by 0 bases and 1 base, with 10 bases remaining between them. The CDR3 DNA reads as TGTGCCAGCAGTTTATCTGGGGTGGCATCCTACGAGCAGTACTTC. It yields the protein CASSLSGVASYEQYF.